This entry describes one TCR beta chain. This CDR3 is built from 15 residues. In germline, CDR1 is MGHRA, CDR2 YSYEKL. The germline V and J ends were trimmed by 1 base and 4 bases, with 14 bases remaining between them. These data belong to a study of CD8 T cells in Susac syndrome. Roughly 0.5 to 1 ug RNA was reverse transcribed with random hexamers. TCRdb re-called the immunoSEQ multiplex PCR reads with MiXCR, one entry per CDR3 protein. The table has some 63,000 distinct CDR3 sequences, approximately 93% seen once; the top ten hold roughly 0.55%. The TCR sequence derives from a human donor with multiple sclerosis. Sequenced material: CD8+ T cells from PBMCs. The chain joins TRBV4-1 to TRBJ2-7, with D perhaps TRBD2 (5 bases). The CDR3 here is CASSQVLEGRYEQYF. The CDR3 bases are TGCGCCAGCAGCCAAGTATTAGAGGGCAGATACGAGCAGTACTTC.